Each of the 18 T cell receptor beta chains below was sequenced from the same sample in a study of blood T cells in healthy people across ages (dated by TCRdb to the mid-2010s). The library was obtained by 5' RACE. A second PCR of roughly 7 to 12 cycles was run with a J-beta primer mix and a sample-barcoded 5' primer. TCRdb reprocessing: public reads trimmed at Q25 with fastp, clones called with MiXCR, in-frame beta chains kept. Each entry is one CDR3 protein sequence, shown with its most common DNA and genes. This sample has approximately 2,000,000 distinct CDR3 sequences in its table, and about two fifths of those were observed once. More than 20% of the sample is taken by the ten largest. What was sequenced was blood. The receptor set was obtained from a human donor in good health.

The chain employs TRBV4-3 and TRBJ1-1; TRBD1 might be the D (6 bases). CDR1 and CDR2 (germline): LGHNA, YSLEER. The CDR3 spans 13 residues. Trimming removed 4 bases from V and 7 bases from J, with 13 bases in between. The CDR3 DNA sequence: TGCGCCAGCAGCCTAAATCAGGGGTATGAAGCTTTCTTT. It encodes CASSLNQGYEAFF.

V is TRBV6-6 and J is TRBJ2-7, with D tentatively TRBD2 (6 bases). Germline CDR1 reads MNHNY; CDR2 reads SVGAGI (reference sequence). The CDR3 covers 11 residues. V was cut by 7 bases and J by 7 bases, with 11 bases left in between. CDR3 DNA sequence: TGTGCCAGCATGGGGGGATGGGAGCAGTACTTC. This codes for CASMGGWEQYF.

V usage is TRBV12-3 or TRBV12-4 and J usage is TRBJ1-2; D gene unclear. Trimming stripped 3 bases from V and 4 bases from J, with 12 bases between. This CDR3 has 14 amino acids. Written as DNA, the CDR3 is TGTGCCAGCAGTTTTGCGGACGGAGGCTATGGCTACACCTTC. As protein: CASSFADGGYGYTF.

This clonotype was detected only a few times. The chain links TRBV27 to TRBJ2-1; 8 bases line up with TRBD1. Trimming cost V 5 bases and J 5 bases; bases outside gene matches: 11. Germline V gene lookup returns CDR1 MNHEY and CDR2 SMNVEV (reference sequence). The CDR3 covers 16 residues. The CDR3 region is CASSGQDRAPNNEQFF. The CDR3 DNA reads TGTGCCAGCAGTGGGCAGGACAGGGCCCCCAACAATGAGCAGTTCTTC.

The chain links TRBV7-2 to TRBJ1-2; TRBD1 matches 8 bases. With V trimmed by 3 bases and J by 7 bases, 19 bases remained unmatched. Germline V lookup: CDR1 SGHTA, CDR2 FQGNSA. This CDR3 has 18 residues. CDR3: CASSLTGTGALKLGGYTF. Written as DNA, the CDR3 is TGTGCCAGCAGCTTGACCGGGACAGGTGCCCTTAAGCTGGGTGGCTACACCTTC.

The gene calls are TRBV20-1 and TRBJ2-1, with 11 bases identical to TRBD2. The CDR3 consists of 16 residues. V gave up 2 bases and J gave up 3 bases; unmatched junction bases: 6. Germline V gives CDR1 DFQATT, CDR2 SNEGSKA (reference sequence). CDR3 bases: TGCAGTGCTAGACCGGCTAGCGGGGGGCTCTACAATGAGCAGTTCTTC. This translates into CSARPASGGLYNEQFF.

The chain carries TRBV7-3 and TRBJ2-5, with 11 bases lining up with TRBD2. The CDR3 runs 14 residues. With V trimmed by 6 bases and J by 5 bases, 5 bases remained unmatched. Per the germline V gene, CDR1 is SGHTA and CDR2 is FQGTGA. The CDR3 spells CASRSLAGVETQYF. The CDR3 bases are TGTGCCAGCAGGTCACTAGCGGGGGTGGAGACCCAGTACTTC.

A few counts support this clonotype. The chain joins TRBV6-5 to TRBJ2-5; 8 bases fit TRBD2. CDR3 length: 14 amino acids. Losses at the gene ends were 7 bases for V and 2 bases for J; bases not matched to a gene: 6. The germline V gene encodes CDR1 MNHEY and CDR2 SVGAGI. CDR3 residues: CASTAGGGQETQYF. In DNA form, the CDR3 reads TGTGCCAGCACTGCGGGGGGAGGGCAAGAGACCCAGTACTTC.

The sample holds a few counts of this clonotype. V is TRBV4-1 and J is TRBJ2-1; D unresolved. The CDR3 contains 13 residues. The V gene's germline CDR1 is MGHRA and CDR2 YSYEKL. With 2 bases removed from V and 9 bases from J, the gap between germline ends came to 11 bases. CDR3: CASSQPGYGEQFF. CDR3 nucleotides: TGCGCCAGCAGCCAACCTGGGTACGGTGAGCAGTTCTTC.

A note on this clonotype: Given a much more abundant clone one base away, this may be a read error. This chain joins TRBV7-6 and TRBJ2-5, with 8 bases matching TRBD2. The germline V gene has CDR1 SGHVS and CDR2 FNYEAQ. This CDR3 contains 13 residues. After removal of 8 bases from V and 11 bases from J, the junction contained 13 bases not matched to a gene. CDR3 DNA: TGTGCCAGCGCGGGGGGATCCTACAATGAGCAGTACTTC. Translated: CASAGGSYNEQYF.

This clonotype was detected only a few times. The V and J genes are TRBV5-6 and TRBJ1-2; D might be TRBD1 (5 bases). The germline V gene has CDR1 SGHDT and CDR2 YYEEEE. CDR3 length equals 12 residues. V lost 1 base and J lost 8, with 9 bases in between. The CDR3 protein is CASSLIRGGYTF. The CDR3, as DNA: TGTGCCAGCAGCTTGATTAGGGGAGGCTACACCTTC.

The CDR3: CAISVRVPDTQYF. The CDR3 DNA reads as TGTGCCATCAGTGTGAGGGTTCCAGATACGCAGTATTTT. The J gene is TRBJ2-3, the V gene TRBV10-3, with a weak D call TRBD2 (5 bases). Trimming cost V 4 bases and J 4 bases, with 9 bases left between them. The CDR3 extends over 13 amino acids. From germline, CDR1 is ENHRY and CDR2 SYGVKD.

CDR3 bases: TGCAGCGTTGGAAGGACTCAAGGCTCCTACGAGCAGTACTTC. Amino acids: CSVGRTQGSYEQYF. The V and J genes are TRBV29-1 and TRBJ2-7; possible D gene TRBD2, 5 bases. Trimming took 4 bases from V and 0 from J, leaving 13 bases between them. CDR3 length: 14 amino acids. In germline, CDR1 is SQVTM, CDR2 ANQGSEA.

This clonotype was observed a handful of times. The chain recombines TRBV5-1 with TRBJ2-5; D may be TRBD2 (5 bases). Germline CDR1 SGHRS, CDR2 YFSETQ. Trimming removed 0 bases at V and 0 bases at J, with 12 bases between. This CDR3 has 16 amino acids. CDR3 protein: CASSLGAGGYQETQYF. The CDR3 DNA follows: TGCGCCAGCAGCTTGGGGGCAGGAGGTTACCAAGAGACCCAGTACTTC.

This clonotype has just a few counts. This chain links TRBV29-1 with TRBJ2-7; 10 positions agree with TRBD2. CDR3 length: 14 amino acids. The J segment lost 5 bases and the V segment lost 4 bases, leaving 8 bases of the junction unmatched. CDR1 is SQVTM and CDR2 is ANQGSEA in the germline V gene. The CDR3 DNA follows: TGCAGCGTTGGAGCAAGCGGGGGGGGACACGAGCAGTACTTC. Its translation: CSVGASGGGHEQYF.

This clonotype was recorded once. The CDR3 coding sequence is TGCGCCAGCAGCCAAGATTCGCACATAATCTATGGCTACACCTTC. It translates to CASSQDSHIIYGYTF. The genes are TRBV4-3 and TRBJ1-2, with D unclear. Trimming took 0 bases from V and 4 from J, leaving 12 bases between them. Per germline, CDR1 LGHNA and CDR2 YSLEER. This CDR3 is built from 15 residues.

This clonotype has just a few counts. This chain connects TRBV11-2 to TRBJ2-5, with 7 bases that match TRBD2. The junction had 7 bases not matched to a gene; V was cut back by 4 bases and J by 2 bases. The germline CDR1 and CDR2 sequences are SGHAT and FQNNGV. The CDR3 contains 15 residues. In nucleotides, the CDR3 is TGTGCCAGCAGCTGGGCGAAAGCGGGACAAGAGACCCAGTACTTC. This gives the protein CASSWAKAGQETQYF.

The sample holds a few counts of this clonotype. This chain uses TRBV29-1 with TRBJ2-7, with TRBD1 matching 9 bases. The V gene's germline CDR1 is SQVTM and CDR2 ANQGSEA. This CDR3 contains 13 residues. V was clipped by 8 bases and J by 2 bases; unmatched bases: 7. This chain's CDR3 is CSFARTGAYEQYF. CDR3 nucleotides: TGCAGCTTCGCGAGGACAGGGGCCTACGAGCAGTACTTC.